This T cell receptor beta chain was identified in a study of a mutant IDH1 vaccine in newly diagnosed glioma. V shed 3 bases and J shed 1 base, with 9 bases lying between them. Germline lookup yields CDR1 MDHEN and CDR2 SYDVKM. CDR3 length: 14 amino acids. Notes on this clone: Its antigen is not identified.

Time point indicated: week 11, during vaccination. Doses consisted of 300 ug of mutant IDH1 20-mer peptide each, paired with topical imiquimod. Profiled with immunoSEQ multiplex PCR; TCRdb holds only in-frame clones, not every one. This table holds under 55,000 clones, 75% to 95% found once. The chain uses TRBV28 and TRBJ1-1; D is perhaps TRBD1 (6 bases). The sample in question was PBMCs, obtained from a glioma patient whose treatment included an IDH1 peptide vaccine. The clonotype originates from a man aged 45 to 65 with glioma. This chain's CDR3 is CASSFPQGNTEAFF. The CDR3 DNA is TGTGCCAGCAGTTTTCCACAGGGGAACACTGAAGCTTTCTTT. Full variable domain (missing parts from reference TRBV28 and TRBJ1-1): DVKVTQSSRYLVKRTGEKVFLECVQDMDHENMFWYRQDPGLGLRLIYFSYDVKMKEKGDIPEGYSVSREKKERFSLILESASTNQTSMYLCASSFPQGNTEAFFGQGTRLTVV.